These T cell receptor beta chains were read from a single sample in a study of cytomegalovirus exposure and HLA in healthy donors. The repertoire was sequenced with immunoSEQ multiplex PCR; TCRdb's copy has only in-frame clones and lacks some. The table lists 150,000 to 200,000 clones, 79% of them singletons. Input material: PBMCs. Every receptor here comes from a woman aged 45-65 years in good health and CMV-seronegative. Each CDR3 is given with its conserved first and last residue. The D gene is left open where the match is weak. Not all rows give a size; the values are once, few, many and, for expanded clones, a class.

d_call,v_call,j_call,clone_size,cdr3_nt,cdr3_aa
-,TRBV28,TRBJ1-5,-,TGTGCCAGCACCCAGACAGGTCCAAATCAGCCCCAGCATTTT,CASTQTGPNQPQHF
-,TRBV30,TRBJ1-2,-,TGTGCCTGGAGTCCCCCGGGCTACACCTTC,CAWSPPGYTF
TRBD1,TRBV7-2,TRBJ2-6,-,TGTGCCAGCAGCCTAGAGACCGGGACAGGATACTCTGGGGCCAACGTCCTGACTTTC,CASSLETGTGYSGANVLTF
TRBD2,TRBV5-1,TRBJ2-3,-,TGCGCCAGCAGCTTGGCCGTGAACGGGAGGGGTACAGATACGCAGTATTTT,CASSLAVNGRGTDTQYF
-,TRBV7-9,TRBJ2-3,-,TGTGCCAGCAGCTTACGGGGTGGCGGGGTGAGCACAGATACGCAGTATTTT,CASSLRGGGVSTDTQYF
-,TRBV6-1,TRBJ2-2,-,TGTGCCAGTACTATAGGGGCGAACACCGGGGAGCTGTTTTTT,CASTIGANTGELFF
TRBD2,TRBV19,TRBJ2-1,once,TGTGCCAGTAGTATAGGAACAACTCGACTAGCGGGAGAGAATGAGCAGTTCTTC,CASSIGTTRLAGENEQFF
-,TRBV5-1,TRBJ1-3,-,TGCGCCAGCAGCTTGGTGGGCAATGGAAACACCATATATTTT,CASSLVGNGNTIYF
-,TRBV19,TRBJ1-6,-,TGTGCCAGTAAGACAGCGCTGGCGTATAATTCACCCCTCCACTTT,CASKTALAYNSPLHF
TRBD2,TRBV7-9,TRBJ2-5,-,TGTGCCAGCAGCCGAGAAACTAGCGGGAGGGCCGGAGAGACCCAGTACTTC,CASSRETSGRAGETQYF
TRBD2,TRBV9,TRBJ2-2,few,TGTGCCAGCAGCGTAGCTCGGGCTAGCGGTGACACCGGGGAGCTGTTTTTT,CASSVARASGDTGELFF
-,TRBV14,TRBJ2-1,-,TGTGCCAGCAGCCAATCATCCCCACGCAGGTACAATGAGCAGTTCTTC,CASSQSSPRRYNEQFF
-,TRBV7-8,TRBJ1-3,-,TGTGCCAGCAGCTTACGTGCAGACCCGGGGTCTGGAAACACCATATATTTT,CASSLRADPGSGNTIYF
-,TRBV14,TRBJ1-4,-,TGTGCCAGCAGCCCCCGGGATACATTTAATGAAAAACTGTTTTTT,CASSPRDTFNEKLFF
TRBD1,TRBV11-3,TRBJ2-2,few,TGTGCCAGCAGCCACCCGGGACAGGGGGCGATCGGGGAGCTGTTTTTT,CASSHPGQGAIGELFF
TRBD1,TRBV28,TRBJ1-3,few,TGTGCCAGCAGTTTTCCCGGACAGGGCCCATCTGGAAACACCATATATTTT,CASSFPGQGPSGNTIYF
-,TRBV9,TRBJ2-5,-,TGTGCCAGCAGCGTAGGAGGGGGGGCGGGGCACCAAGAGACCCAGTACTTC,CASSVGGGAGHQETQYF
TRBD1,TRBV19,TRBJ1-6,few,TGTGCCAGTAAACGCGCGGACAGGTATTCACCCCTCCACTTT,CASKRADRYSPLHF
-,TRBV7-8,TRBJ2-7,-,TGTGCCAGCAGCTTAGTTAGGGACTCCTCCTACGAGCAGTACTTC,CASSLVRDSSYEQYF
TRBD1,TRBV5-1,TRBJ2-1,-,TGCGCCAGCAGCTTGTACGGGACAGCCTACAATGAGCAGTTCTTC,CASSLYGTAYNEQFF
-,TRBV14,TRBJ1-6,-,TGTGCCAGCAGCCCCCCGGGATTATATAATTCACCCCTCCACTTT,CASSPPGLYNSPLHF
TRBD2,TRBV19,TRBJ2-1,-,TGTGCCAGTAGTAGACTAGCGGGGGGGCCCGATGAGCAGTTCTTC,CASSRLAGGPDEQFF
-,TRBV18,TRBJ1-3,few,TGTGCCAGCTCACCATACCTCGACAGTCCCTCTGGAAACACCATATATTTT,CASSPYLDSPSGNTIYF
TRBD1,TRBV7-2,TRBJ1-2,-,TGTGCCAGCAGCGCGGACAGGGCTCGATATGGCTACACCTTC,CASSADRARYGYTF
-,TRBV10-3,TRBJ2-7,-,TGTGCCATCAGAGGGGACTTGGACTACGAGCAGTACTTC,CAIRGDLDYEQYF
-,TRBV5-6,TRBJ1-1,-,TGTGCCAGCAGCTTGGGGGGCATCATGAACACTGAAGCTTTCTTT,CASSLGGIMNTEAFF